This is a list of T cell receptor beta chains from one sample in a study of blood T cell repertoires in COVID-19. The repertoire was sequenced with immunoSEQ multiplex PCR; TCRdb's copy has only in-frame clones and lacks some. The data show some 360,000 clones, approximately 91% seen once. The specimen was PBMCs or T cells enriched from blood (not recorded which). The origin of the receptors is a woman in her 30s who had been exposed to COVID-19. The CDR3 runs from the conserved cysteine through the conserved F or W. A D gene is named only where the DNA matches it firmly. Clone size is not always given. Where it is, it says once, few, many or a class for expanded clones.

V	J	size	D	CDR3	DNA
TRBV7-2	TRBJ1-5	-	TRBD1	CASSISQGARIYQPQHF	TGTGCCAGCAGCATCTCACAGGGGGCCCGGATCTATCAGCCCCAGCATTTT
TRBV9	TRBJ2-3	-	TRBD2	CASSERERTDTQYF	TGTGCCAGCAGCGAGCGGGAGCGTACCGATACGCAGTATTTT
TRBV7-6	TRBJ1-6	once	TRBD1	CASSRFGQGASNSPLHF	TGTGCCAGCAGCCGATTCGGACAGGGAGCTAGTAATTCACCCCTCCACTTT
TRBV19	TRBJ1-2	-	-	CASGQGNYGYTF	TGTGCCAGTGGGCAGGGAAACTATGGCTACACCTTC
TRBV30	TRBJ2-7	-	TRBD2	CAWSSGSYEQYF	TGTGCCTGGAGCAGCGGGAGTTACGAGCAGTACTTC
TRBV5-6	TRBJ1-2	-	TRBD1	CASSLEGAGNYGYTF	TGTGCCAGCAGCTTGGAGGGGGCAGGTAACTATGGCTACACCTTC
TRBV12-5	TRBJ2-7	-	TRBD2	CASHQGGMSYEQYF	TGTGCTAGCCACCAGGGAGGGATGTCCTACGAGCAGTACTTC
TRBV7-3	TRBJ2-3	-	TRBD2	CASSFTGLAGEGDTQYF	TGTGCCAGCAGCTTCACGGGACTAGCGGGAGAAGGAGATACGCAGTATTTT
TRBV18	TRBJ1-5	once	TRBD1	CASSYGQGRQPQHF	TGTGCCAGCTCTTACGGACAGGGGCGGCAGCCCCAGCATTTT
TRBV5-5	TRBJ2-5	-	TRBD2	CASSPGSGLAGETQYF	TGTGCCAGCAGCCCTGGGTCGGGCTTAGCGGGGGAGACCCAGTACTTC
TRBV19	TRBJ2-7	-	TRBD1	CASSPGQGTYEQYF	TGTGCCAGTAGTCCCGGACAGGGGACGTACGAGCAGTACTTC
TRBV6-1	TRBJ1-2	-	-	CASSEQGLNGYTF	TGTGCCAGCAGTGAACAGGGGTTGAATGGCTACACCTTC
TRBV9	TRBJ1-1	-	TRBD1	CASSEGGTTGVPEAFF	TGTGCCAGCAGCGAGGGGGGAACCACAGGGGTGCCTGAAGCTTTCTTT
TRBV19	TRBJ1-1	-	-	CASSIDRYEAFF	TGTGCCAGTAGTATAGATCGCTATGAAGCTTTCTTT
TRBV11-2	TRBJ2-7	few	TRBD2	CASASGSLEQYF	TGTGCCAGCGCTAGCGGGAGCCTCGAGCAGTACTTC
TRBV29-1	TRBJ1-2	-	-	CSAEPRRVNYGYTF	TGCAGCGCCGAGCCGAGGAGGGTTAACTATGGCTACACCTTC
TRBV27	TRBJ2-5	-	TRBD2	CASSHRRGALGETQYF	TGTGCCAGCAGTCACCGGCGGGGGGCGCTGGGGGAGACCCAGTACTTC
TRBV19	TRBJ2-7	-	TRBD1	CASSVSGTEPSYEQYF	TGTGCCAGTAGTGTTTCCGGGACAGAACCCTCCTACGAGCAGTACTTC
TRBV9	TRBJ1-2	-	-	CASSVGEGGNYGYTF	TGTGCCAGCAGCGTAGGTGAGGGTGGGAACTATGGCTACACCTTC